Shown below are 14 T cell receptor beta chains from a single sample sequenced in a study of response to subunit inactivated influenza vaccine. TCRdb processed the RT-PCR reads anew with MiXCR; each CDR3 protein has one entry. The table lists hundreds of thousands of distinct CDR3 sequences, less than 20% of them singletons. The sample consisted of PBMCs from blood, taken about 5 days after vaccination. The source is a man aged 50-60 years who received an inactivated influenza vaccine.

This clonotype was detected only a few times. The J gene is TRBJ1-5, the V gene TRBV6-1, with D unclear. The CDR3 extends over 13 amino acids. Germline V gene data show CDR1 as MNHNS and CDR2 as SASEGT. V shed 5 bases and J shed 4 bases, with 9 bases lying between them. This CDR3 reads CASSSQRNQPQHF. CDR3 DNA sequence: TGTGCCAGCAGTAGTCAGCGGAATCAGCCCCAGCATTTT.

This clonotype came up a few times. V and J are TRBV2 and TRBJ2-3; 8 nucleotides align to TRBD1. V trimming: 7 bases; J trimming: 1 base; junction bases outside the gene matches: 7. Per the germline V gene, CDR1 is SNHLY and CDR2 is FYNNEI. CDR3 length: 15 amino acids. The CDR3 DNA reads TGTGCCAGCATCAAAGAGGGACAGGGCACAGATACGCAGTATTTT. Its translation is CASIKEGQGTDTQYF.

This clonotype has a handful of counts. This chain links TRBV6-6 with TRBJ1-6; D is unresolved. This CDR3 comprises 13 residues. Trimming removed 6 bases from V and 7 bases from J, with 10 bases in between. CDR1 and CDR2 (germline): MNHNY, SVGAGI (reference sequence). CDR3 loop: CASRRAENSPLHF. CDR3 DNA sequence: TGTGCCAGCAGACGGGCCGAGAATTCACCCCTCCACTTT.

This clonotype was seen a single time. The junction and the germline gene differ at one end; a read error may be behind it. The gene calls are TRBV6-5 and TRBJ1-4, with D tentatively TRBD1 (5 bases). In germline, CDR1 is MNHEY, CDR2 SVGAGI. The CDR3 is 14 amino acids. The CDR3 DNA is TGTGCCAGCAGTTACTCGAGGGGTAATGAAAAACTGTGTTTT. Its protein product is CASSYSRGNEKLCF.

V and J are TRBV20-1 and TRBJ2-7, with no clear D. In germline, CDR1 is DFQATT, CDR2 SNEGSKA (reference sequence). V was pared by 0 bases and J by 6 bases, with 15 bases between. This CDR3 comprises 14 residues. The CDR3 nucleotides are TGCAGTGCTAGAGATCGGTTATTTCTCTCCGAGCAGTACTTC. It is translated as CSARDRLFLSEQYF.

V gene TRBV6-2 or TRBV6-3 combines with J gene TRBJ1-6; D is ambiguous. The CDR3 sequence is 16 residues long. Trimming removed 0 bases at V and 7 bases at J, with 13 bases between. Germline V gene data show CDR1 as MNHEY and CDR2 as SVGEGT. The CDR3 here is CASSYSAGNLNSPLHF. In DNA form, the CDR3 reads TGTGCCAGCAGTTACTCTGCAGGAAATTTGAATTCACCCCTCCACTTT.

This clonotype came up a few times. The rearrangement links TRBV12-3 or TRBV12-4 to TRBJ1-5; possibly TRBD1 for D (5 bases). V was shortened by 5 bases and J by 6 bases, with 11 bases between the two germline ends. This CDR3 region has 13 residues. CDR3 region: CASSPRDPQPQHF. The CDR3 nucleotides are TGTGCCAGCAGTCCTCGGGACCCTCAGCCCCAGCATTTT.

This clonotype was found many times. This rearrangement joins TRBV20-1 to TRBJ1-1, with 8 bases fitting TRBD1. The CDR3 covers 14 residues. Germline CDR1 and CDR2: DFQATT and SNEGSKA (reference sequence). With V trimmed by 8 bases and J by 8 bases, 16 bases remained unmatched. The chain's CDR3 is CSPAGDRIMTEAFF. CDR3 in DNA: TGCAGTCCCGCCGGGGACAGGATTATGACCGAAGCTTTCTTT.

The rearrangement links TRBV29-1 to TRBJ2-7; 8 nucleotides align to TRBD2. With 4 bases clipped from V and 1 base from J, the junction kept 12 bases outside the gene matches. Germline V gene sequence: CDR1 SQVTM, CDR2 ANQGSEA. The CDR3 has 16 amino acids. The CDR3 coding sequence is TGCAGCGTTGCCGACCCGGGGGGGGCCGCTTCCTACGAGCAGTACTTC. Protein product: CSVADPGGAASYEQYF.

The V and J genes are TRBV9 and TRBJ2-3, with TRBD2 matching over 7 bases. The CDR3 has 15 residues. In germline, CDR1 is SGDLS, CDR2 YYNGEE. V lost 4 bases to trimming and J lost 0 bases; unmatched junction nucleotides: 5. In nucleotides, the CDR3 is TGTGCCAGCAGCATTAGCGGGTACAGCACAGATACGCAGTATTTT. Translation: CASSISGYSTDTQYF.

This clonotype was seen more than once but under ten times. V gene TRBV9 combines with J gene TRBJ2-2; D remains unclear. The V and J ends lost 0 bases and 0 bases respectively, with 9 bases between them. The CDR3 loop spans 16 amino acids. The germline V gene encodes CDR1 SGDLS and CDR2 YYNGEE. CDR3 protein: CASSVGGSTNTGELFF. CDR3 bases: TGTGCCAGCAGCGTAGGCGGCAGCACGAACACCGGGGAGCTGTTTTTT.

The V gene is TRBV6-5, the J gene TRBJ2-1, with D unresolved. V was pared by 2 bases and J by 0 bases, with 8 bases between. Germline values: CDR1 MNHEY, CDR2 SVGAGI. There are 15 residues in the CDR3. The CDR3 DNA is TGTGCCAGCAGTTACATAGACCCCTCCTACAATGAGCAGTTCTTC. Protein: CASSYIDPSYNEQFF.

This clonotype was found a few times. The genes are TRBV7-9 and TRBJ1-1; D is undetermined. The CDR3 has 14 residues. V was pared by 4 bases and J by 7 bases, with 16 bases between. Looked up from germline, CDR1 is SEHNR and CDR2 is FQNEAQ (reference sequence). The CDR3 loop is CASSYSLGQVEAFF. Here the CDR3 DNA reads TGTGCCAGCAGCTATTCCCTAGGGCAGGTTGAAGCTTTCTTT. The full variable domain, with the rest looked up from reference TRBV7-9 and TRBJ1-1, is DTGVSQNPRHKITKRGQNVTFRCDPISEHNRLYWYRQTLGQGPEFLTYFQNEAQLEKSRLLSDRFSAERPKGSFSTLEIQRTEQGDSAMYLCASSYSLGQVEAFFGQGTRLTVV.

The V call is TRBV20-1, the J call TRBJ2-5, with 12 bases aligning to TRBD2. Trimming cost V 5 bases and J 5 bases; bases outside gene matches: 3. The CDR3 length is 13 residues. Germline CDR1 is DFQATT and CDR2 is SNEGSKA (reference sequence). The CDR3 loop reads CSAATSGSETQYF. DNA of the CDR3: TGCAGTGCTGCGACTAGCGGGAGTGAGACCCAGTACTTC.